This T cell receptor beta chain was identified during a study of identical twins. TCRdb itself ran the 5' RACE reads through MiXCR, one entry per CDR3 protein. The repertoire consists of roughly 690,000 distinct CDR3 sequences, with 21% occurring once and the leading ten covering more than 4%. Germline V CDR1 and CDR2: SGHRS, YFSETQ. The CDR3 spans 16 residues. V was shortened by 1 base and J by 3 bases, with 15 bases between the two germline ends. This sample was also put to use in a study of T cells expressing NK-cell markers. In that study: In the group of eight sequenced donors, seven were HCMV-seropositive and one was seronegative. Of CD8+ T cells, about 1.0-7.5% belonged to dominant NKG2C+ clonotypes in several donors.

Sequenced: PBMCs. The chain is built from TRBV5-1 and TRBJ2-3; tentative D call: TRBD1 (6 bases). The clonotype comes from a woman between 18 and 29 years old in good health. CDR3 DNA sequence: TGCGCCAGCAGCTTGAGGTACAGGGCCCGGACAGATACGCAGTATTTT. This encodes CASSLRYRARTDTQYF.